The present TCR beta chain was sequenced within a study of T cells after yellow fever vaccination. This clonotype was seen only a few times. MiXCR, run by TCRdb on the 5' RACE reads, gives a single entry per CDR3 protein. This repertoire shows about 580,000 distinct CDR3 sequences, roughly a sixth found once; its top ten account for 15% to 20%. This receptor was taken from a man aged 18 to 30 who received the YFV17D yellow fever vaccine. Sequenced here: PBMCs, sampled 5 to 6 days after the first yellow fever vaccination.

CDR3 sequence reads: CASSPAGLADTQYF. CDR3 nucleotides: TGCGCCAGCAGCCCTGCGGGACTTGCGGATACGCAGTATTTT. The chain recombines TRBV5-1 with TRBJ2-3; D possibly corresponds to TRBD2 (6 bases). This CDR3 region has 14 residues. CDR1 SGHRS and CDR2 YFSETQ come from the germline V gene. V lost 4 bases and J 6 bases, leaving 15 bases between the germline ends.